The sequence of this TCR beta chain was determined in a study of Graves' ophthalmopathy and Graves' hyperthyroidism. Findings of the study overall: Blood was where most expanded thyroid clonotypes above 0.001 frequency also turned up. Ophthalmopathy could be told apart from stable hyperthyroidism by a 13-signature model (under 90% sensitivity, approximately 81% specificity).

The authors diagnosed from clinical symptoms, serum thyroxine, TRAb, thyroid ultrasound and orbital computed tomography. Amplification targeted the TCR beta CDR3 regions, with RNA transcripts as the source material. HTBI primers were employed in first-round RT-PCR, then a second-round multiplex PCR followed. MiXCR, run by TCRdb on the multiplex PCR reads, gives a single entry per CDR3 protein. The top ten hold 11% of the sample, which has over a million distinct CDR3 sequences, about 36% seen once. As to this clonotype: Its antigen is currently unknown.

This CDR3 spans 15 amino acids. Germline CDR1 and CDR2: SGDLS and YYNGEE. The germline V and J ends were trimmed by 5 bases and 0 bases, with 11 bases remaining between them. Material: peripheral blood or thyroid tissue (not recorded which). The sequence came from an adult man with Graves' hyperthyroidism. V usage is TRBV9 and J usage is TRBJ2-2; no firm D call. The CDR3 is CASREDPTNTGELFF. The CDR3, as DNA: TGTGCCAGCAGAGAGGACCCTACGAACACCGGGGAGCTGTTTTTT.